The 25 T cell receptor beta chains below come from one sample, sequenced in a study of shared clonotypes between healthy human individuals. Clones were read by immunoSEQ multiplex PCR, and TCRdb kept only the in-frame ones, dropping some. Of fewer than 600,000 clones detected, just over 75% appear once; the ten largest clones hold 12%. Sequencing input: PBMCs. All receptors come from a woman aged 40 to 50 in good health. Some clones in this sample may be carry-over from other donors' samples.

This clone was picked up one time. The chain links TRBV28 to TRBJ2-2; D not certain. V gave up 6 bases and J gave up 6 bases, with 14 bases separating them. CDR1 and CDR2 (germline): MDHEN, SYDVKM. The CDR3 loop spans 14 amino acids. CDR3 in DNA: TGTGCCAGCAGCCACCCCCCGTTCTCCGGGGAGCTGTTTTTT. This encodes CASSHPPFSGELFF.

The chain recombines TRBV6-1 with TRBJ1-1; possible D gene TRBD1, 6 bases. Between the trimmed V and J ends, which lost 2 bases and 0 bases, there was a span of 10 bases. This CDR3 has 15 amino acids. Germline V gives CDR1 MNHNS, CDR2 SASEGT. The chain's CDR3 is CASSERQALNTEAFF. DNA for the CDR3: TGTGCCAGCAGTGAAAGACAGGCCTTGAACACTGAAGCTTTCTTT.

This sequence joins TRBV28 and TRBJ2-7; 12 nucleotides match TRBD1. The CDR3 covers 14 residues. CDR1 is MDHEN and CDR2 is SYDVKM in the germline V gene. With V trimmed by 7 bases and J by 7 bases, 8 bases remained unmatched. This CDR3 reads CASISGQGAREQYF. In nucleotides, the CDR3 is TGTGCCAGCATTTCGGGACAGGGGGCGCGTGAGCAGTACTTC.

This sequence joins TRBV7-3 and TRBJ2-7; 9 bases map to TRBD2. J gave up 2 bases and V 1 base, and 3 bases lay outside the gene matches. The CDR3 contains 15 residues. Germline CDR1 reads SGHTA; CDR2 reads FQGTGA. CDR3 residues: CASSLRTSDTYEQYF. Written as DNA, the CDR3 is TGTGCCAGCAGCTTAAGGACTAGCGATACCTACGAGCAGTACTTC.

This clone was picked up a small number of times. The chain couples TRBV5-1 to TRBJ2-5; TRBD2 agrees at 12 bases. CDR3 length: 17 amino acids. The J segment lost 2 bases and the V segment lost 0 bases, leaving 5 bases of the junction unmatched. The germline gives CDR1 SGHRS, CDR2 YFSETQ. The CDR3 reads CASSLVLAGGIQETQYF. CDR3 in DNA: TGCGCCAGCAGCTTGGTTCTAGCGGGAGGGATACAAGAGACCCAGTACTTC.

Only one count was recorded for this clone. This chain uses TRBV28 with TRBJ2-1; no clear D gene. Germline CDR1 reads MDHEN; CDR2 reads SYDVKM. This CDR3 has 13 amino acids. Trimming removed 5 bases at V and 15 bases at J, with 20 bases between. The CDR3 sequence: CASSPPLPNGPFF. Here the CDR3 DNA reads TGTGCCAGCAGTCCTCCCCTACCGAACGGGCCGTTCTTC.

CDR3 DNA: TGTGCCAGCAGGGACCCGGGACTAGGGGGCTACGAGCAGTACTTC. Amino acid sequence: CASRDPGLGGYEQYF. The J gene is TRBJ2-7, the V gene TRBV6-6, with TRBD2 matching over 8 bases. V shed 6 bases and J 3 bases; nucleotides not matched to a gene: 10. The CDR3 contains 15 residues. Germline V gives CDR1 MNHNY, CDR2 SVGAGI (reference sequence).

The chain employs TRBV10-3 and TRBJ2-3; D is perhaps TRBD2 (6 bases). Germline V gives CDR1 ENHRY, CDR2 SYGVKD. This CDR3 has 14 residues. V was trimmed by 0 bases and J by 3 bases, leaving 7 bases between them. In DNA, the CDR3 is TGTGCCATCAGTGAGTCGCGGGAAACAGATACGCAGTATTTT. It translates to CAISESRETDTQYF.

The chain recombines TRBV11-3 with TRBJ2-1; 8 bases are a match to TRBD1. The germline gives CDR1 SGHNT, CDR2 YENEEA. This CDR3 is built from 14 residues. V lost 5 bases and J lost 7; bases outside the gene matches: 7. The CDR3 DNA follows: TGTGCCAGCAGCCTTGACAGGGGTTTAAATGAGCAGTTCTTC. This translates into CASSLDRGLNEQFF.

Concerning this clone: A much larger clone differs from this one at a single base, so this may be a read error. The chain joins TRBV4-3 to TRBJ2-1, with 14 bases lining up with TRBD2. CDR3 length equals 17 residues. V lost 4 bases and J lost 4; bases outside the gene matches: 6. The germline CDR1 and CDR2 sequences are LGHNA and YSLEER. The CDR3: CASSPGLAGVGYNEQFF. DNA of the CDR3: TGCGCCAGCAGCCCGGGACTAGCGGGAGTAGGGTACAATGAGCAGTTCTTC.

The chain recombines TRBV7-2 with TRBJ2-1; D possibly corresponds to TRBD1 (6 bases). This CDR3 region has 14 residues. The ends were cut back, 5 bases at V and 6 bases at J, with 14 bases in the middle. CDR1 SGHTA and CDR2 FQGNSA come from the germline V gene. DNA for the CDR3: TGTGCCAGCAGCATAACCGGGACAAGCAATGAGCAGTTCTTC. Its translation: CASSITGTSNEQFF.

The CDR3 reads CASSLDGRGSTDTQYF. CDR3 DNA: TGCGCCAGCAGCTTGGATGGCAGGGGGAGCACAGATACGCAGTATTTT. The chain employs TRBV5-1 and TRBJ2-3, with 7 bases aligning to TRBD1. This CDR3 region has 16 residues. CDR1 is SGHRS and CDR2 is YFSETQ in the germline V gene. Unmatched junction bases numbered 4, after V lost 0 bases and J lost 0 bases.

The chain links TRBV6-4 to TRBJ2-3; 7 nucleotides agree with TRBD1. The CDR3 is 15 amino acids. V gave up 8 bases and J gave up 1 base; unmatched junction bases: 9. Germline V gene sequence: CDR1 MRHNA, CDR2 SNTAGT. The CDR3 nucleotides are TGTGCCAGCCTACAGGGGCCGGGTTGCACAGATACGCAGTATTTT. Amino acids: CASLQGPGCTDTQYF.

The rearrangement links TRBV28 to TRBJ2-7; the match to TRBD1 covers 8 bases. Trimming cost V 5 bases and J 3 bases; bases outside gene matches: 9. The CDR3 loop spans 15 amino acids. CDR1 and CDR2 from the germline V gene are MDHEN and SYDVKM. The CDR3 reads CASSHDRGGVYEQYF. DNA of the CDR3: TGTGCCAGCAGTCACGACAGGGGTGGTGTCTACGAGCAGTACTTC. The whole variable domain, remainder taken from reference TRBV28 and TRBJ2-7, is DVKVTQSSRYLVKRTGEKVFLECVQDMDHENMFWYRQDPGLGLRLIYFSYDVKMKEKGDIPEGYSVSREKKERFSLILESASTNQTSMYLCASSHDRGGVYEQYFGPGTRLTVT.

Note on this clone: Distinct nucleotide sequences in the sample also encode this CDR3. The chain recombines TRBV2 with TRBJ2-5; tentative D call: TRBD2 (6 bases). CDR3 length: 13 residues. Trimming removed 6 bases from V and 2 bases from J, with 10 bases in between. Germline V gives CDR1 SNHLY, CDR2 FYNNEI. CDR3 in amino acids: CASSGGRQETQYF. CDR3 nucleotides: TGTGCCAGCAGCGGGGGACGGCAAGAGACCCAGTACTTC.

This chain joins TRBV19 and TRBJ2-3; 10 bases fit TRBD2. The CDR3 loop spans 15 amino acids. Germline CDR1 and CDR2: LNHDA and SQIVND (reference sequence). Trimming cost V 2 bases and J 2 bases; bases outside gene matches: 1. The CDR3 here is CASSILAGATDTQYF. Written as DNA, the CDR3 is TGTGCCAGTAGTATACTAGCGGGAGCCACAGATACGCAGTATTTT. Variable domain in full (rest from reference TRBV19 and TRBJ2-3): DGGITQSPKYLFRKEGQNVTLSCEQNLNHDAMYWYRQDPGQGLRLIYYSQIVNDFQKGDIAEGYSVSREKKESFPLTVTSAQKNPTAFYLCASSILAGATDTQYFGPGTRLTVL.

The chain is built from TRBV19 and TRBJ2-3, with TRBD2 as a possible D gene (6 bases). Germline CDR1 reads LNHDA; CDR2 reads SQIVND (reference sequence). There are 14 residues in the CDR3. V gave up 7 bases and J gave up 4 bases, with 15 bases separating them. In nucleotides, the CDR3 is TGTGCCAGTACTCGCGGGGCGGACGCAGATACGCAGTATTTT. Its translation: CASTRGADADTQYF.

This chain connects TRBV19 to TRBJ1-1; possible D gene TRBD1, 5 bases. The CDR3 length is 14 residues. Trimming removed 7 bases from V and 0 bases from J, with 12 bases in between. Germline CDR1 LNHDA, CDR2 SQIVND (reference sequence). The CDR3 DNA follows: TGTGCCAGTAATTCCCCAGGGTTGAACACTGAAGCTTTCTTT. Protein: CASNSPGLNTEAFF.

The chain couples TRBV5-1 to TRBJ2-7; 7 bases line up with TRBD2. Losses at the gene ends were 0 bases for V and 4 bases for J; bases not matched to a gene: 4. The germline V gene encodes CDR1 SGHRS and CDR2 YFSETQ. This CDR3 is built from 14 residues. Here the CDR3 DNA reads TGCGCCAGCAGCTTGGGCCTAGCGGATTACGAGCAGTACTTC. Encoded protein: CASSLGLADYEQYF.

This clone showed up just a few times. This sequence joins TRBV4-1 and TRBJ2-7; a weak D match, TRBD2 (6 bases). Trimming stripped 0 bases from V and 6 bases from J, with 18 bases between. From germline, CDR1 is MGHRA and CDR2 YSYEKL. The CDR3 runs to 16 residues. Here the CDR3 reads CASSQDSVAGWGEQYF. The CDR3 nucleotides are TGCGCCAGCAGCCAAGATAGTGTGGCGGGGTGGGGCGAGCAGTACTTC.

The chain combines TRBV10-3 with TRBJ2-3; 11 nucleotides align to TRBD2. Germline lookup yields CDR1 ENHRY and CDR2 SYGVKD. The CDR3 length is 16 residues. V was clipped by 6 bases and J by 0 bases; unmatched bases: 5. In DNA, the CDR3 is TGTGCCATCAGCCCAATAGCGGGAGGGAGCACAGATACGCAGTATTTT. This encodes CAISPIAGGSTDTQYF.

This chain links TRBV10-3 with TRBJ1-5; D is undetermined. This CDR3 contains 12 residues. Germline values: CDR1 ENHRY, CDR2 SYGVKD. Deletions cut 4 bases from V and 11 bases from J, with 12 bases between. The DNA for the CDR3 is TGTGCCATCAGTGCCGATCGGGAAGCCCAGCATTTT. Protein: CAISADREAQHF.

The chain combines TRBV28 with TRBJ2-2; D is possibly TRBD2 (5 bases). V was cut by 4 bases and J by 3 bases, with 12 bases left in between. There are 15 residues in the CDR3. Germline CDR1 is MDHEN and CDR2 is SYDVKM. CDR3 DNA: TGTGCCAGCAGTTCAGCTAGCCGGGACACCGGGGAGCTGTTTTTT. Amino acid sequence: CASSSASRDTGELFF.

This chain joins TRBV7-2 and TRBJ2-1; 13 bases map to TRBD2. In germline, CDR1 is SGHTA, CDR2 FQGNSA. The CDR3 covers 16 residues. The trim removed 5 bases at V and 10 bases at J, leaving 11 bases unmatched. CDR3 in DNA: TGTGCCAGCAGCCCTGGACTAGCGGGAGTCGGGGGGGAGCAGTTCTTC. Protein product: CASSPGLAGVGGEQFF.

The rearrangement joins TRBV10-2 to TRBJ2-1, with TRBD2 matching over 13 bases. CDR3 length: 14 residues. The germline V gene encodes CDR1 WSHSY and CDR2 SAAADI. After removal of 4 bases from V and 15 bases from J, the junction contained 9 bases not matched to a gene. CDR3 sequence (DNA): TGCGCCAGCAGTGGACCACTAGCGGGAGGGGCATCGTTCTTC. Translating gives CASSGPLAGGASFF.